The present entry profiles one TCR beta chain with its context. What it binds is unknown. Given a much more abundant clone one base away, this may be a read error. TCRdb redid the calling of the multiplex PCR reads with MiXCR, one entry per CDR3 protein. The sample has around 140,000 distinct CDR3 sequences; about 22% are singletons. This record comes from a study of breast tumors, draining lymph nodes, adjacent tissues. Whole-study findings and limits: Compared with lymph nodes, tumors were less diverse; compared with nontumor tissue, more. Data only fit, rather than demonstrated, lymph node origin of most tumor T cells. Most tumor T cells seemingly derive from lymph node, then expand in tumor. Luminal-like breast cancer showed significantly greater tumor-nontumor repertoire similarity than basal-like breast cancer did.

The lymph nodes were axillary draining lymph nodes from breast cancer patients. The sequenced sample was axillary lymph node tissue. This clonotype was obtained from a female donor with breast cancer. Some clones in this sample may be carry-over from other donors' samples.

Here the CDR3 DNA reads TGTGCCGGCAGCTTAGGAGTGGGGCTGGGCGGGGAGCTGTTTTTT. Its protein is CAGSLGVGLGGELFF. The chain has TRBV11-2 and TRBJ2-2, with a possible D match to TRBD1 (5 bases). CDR3 length: 15 amino acids. Germline V lookup: CDR1 SGHAT, CDR2 FQNNGV.